One sample yielded the 21 T cell receptor beta chains listed below, sequenced in a study of early T cells in non-severe SARS-CoV-2 infection. Via MiXCR, TCRdb re-called the 5' RACE reads, giving one row per CDR3 protein. The sample consists of over 95,000 distinct CDR3 sequences, 15% to 20% of them appearing once. Sequencing was done on a sample of whole blood. All receptors come from an adult who was a healthcare worker with PCR-confirmed SARS-CoV-2 infection or an uninfected control (not recorded which).

At least ten counts were recorded for this clonotype. This chain connects TRBV7-6 to TRBJ1-5; TRBD1 is a possible D gene (5 bases). The V and J ends lost 1 base and 3 bases respectively, with 7 bases between them. The CDR3 is made up of 14 amino acids. Germline V gene lookup returns CDR1 SGHVS and CDR2 FNYEAQ. For the CDR3, the DNA is TGTGCCAGCAGCTTAGGACAGATCAATCAGCCCCAGCATTTT. Protein: CASSLGQINQPQHF. Supplemented by reference TRBV7-6 and TRBJ1-5, the full variable domain reads GAGVSQSPRYKVTKRGQDVALRCDPISGHVSLYWYRQALGQGPEFLTYFNYEAQQDKSGLPNDRFSAERPEGSISTLTIQRTEQRDSAMYRCASSLGQINQPQHFGDGTRLSIL.

This clonotype showed up many times. The chain uses TRBV28 and TRBJ2-7, with 15 bases identical to TRBD2. The length of the CDR3 is 14 residues. Trimming at V came to 6 bases and at J to 6 bases, leaving 3 bases not matched to a gene. CDR1 and CDR2 (germline): MDHEN, SYDVKM. CDR3 amino acids: CASSRTSGGAEQYF. CDR3 coding DNA: TGTGCCAGCAGCCGGACTAGCGGGGGGGCCGAGCAGTACTTC.

This clonotype was seen more than once but under ten times. The chain has TRBV28 and TRBJ1-5; possibly TRBD1 for D (5 bases). The CDR3 is 14 amino acids. Trimming shortened V by 5 bases and J by 0 bases, and 8 bases separated the two germline ends. Per germline, CDR1 MDHEN and CDR2 SYDVKM. The CDR3 loop is CASSAQGSNQPQHF. The CDR3 nucleotides read TGTGCCAGCAGTGCCCAGGGTAGCAATCAGCCCCAGCATTTT.

This clonotype came up a few times. The chain recombines TRBV25-1 with TRBJ1-6, with 9 nucleotides matching TRBD1. J gave up 6 bases and V 3 bases, and 3 bases lay outside the gene matches. The CDR3 covers 15 residues. Germline assignment: CDR1 MGHDK and CDR2 SYGVNS. DNA of the CDR3: TGTGCCAGCAGTGAGGGACAGGGTGCTAATTCACCCCTCCACTTT. Translating it yields CASSEGQGANSPLHF.

This clonotype is classed as medium-sized. The chain has TRBV20-1 and TRBJ1-3, with D possibly TRBD1 on 6 matching bases. Deletions cut 8 bases from V and 0 bases from J, with 11 bases between. The germline gives CDR1 DFQATT, CDR2 SNEGSKA (reference sequence). The CDR3 is 13 residues long. CDR3 nucleotides: TGCAGTTCCCAAGGGGGCTCTGGAAACACCATATATTTT. This sequence encodes CSSQGGSGNTIYF.

V and J are TRBV7-6 and TRBJ2-5; D might be TRBD1 (5 bases). V was trimmed by 5 bases and J by 4 bases, leaving 14 bases between them. The CDR3 runs 14 residues. CDR1 SGHVS and CDR2 FNYEAQ come from the germline V gene. CDR3 region: CASSAGPRLETQYF. In DNA, the CDR3 is TGTGCCAGCAGCGCAGGGCCTCGATTAGAGACCCAGTACTTC.

This chain joins TRBV18 and TRBJ2-2; TRBD1 is a possible D gene (5 bases). This CDR3 comprises 15 residues. Germline CDR1 is KGHSH and CDR2 is LQKENI. The ends were cut back, 2 bases at V and 7 bases at J, with 14 bases in the middle. The CDR3 protein is CASSPSRDGIGELFF. As DNA, the CDR3 is TGTGCCAGCTCACCAAGCAGGGATGGTATCGGGGAGCTGTTTTTT. The full variable domain, completed using reference TRBV18 and TRBJ2-2, is NAGVMQNPRHLVRRRGQEARLRCSPMKGHSHVYWYRQLPEEGLKFMVYLQKENIIDESGMPKERFSAEFPKEGPSILRIQQVVRGDSAAYFCASSPSRDGIGELFFGEGSRLTVL.

This clonotype was observed at least ten times. The chain joins TRBV27 to TRBJ2-2; D ambiguous. Germline CDR1 reads MNHEY; CDR2 reads SMNVEV (reference sequence). This CDR3 is 15 amino acids long. The V end was cut by 8 bases, the J end by 7 bases, with 20 bases between. For the CDR3, the DNA is TGTGCCAGCCGGCTAGGTGCCCTGGCCAACGGGGAGCTGTTTTTT. Its translation is CASRLGALANGELFF.

The chain carries TRBV28 and TRBJ2-1, with 9 bases that match TRBD1. Germline CDR1 is MDHEN and CDR2 is SYDVKM. The trim removed 5 bases at V and 3 bases at J, leaving 8 bases unmatched. This CDR3 is 16 amino acids long. The CDR3 bases are TGTGCCAGCAGTCCCCTGACAGGGGGAAACTACAATGAGCAGTTCTTC. This translates into CASSPLTGGNYNEQFF.

This clonotype appeared a few times. V is TRBV27 and J is TRBJ2-2; 14 bases agree with TRBD2. The CDR3 consists of 18 residues. Trimming took 5 bases from V and 3 from J; bases not matched to a gene: 8. Germline lookup yields CDR1 MNHEY and CDR2 SMNVEV (reference sequence). The DNA for the CDR3 is TGTGCCAGCAGTCCGCCGACTAGCGGGAGGGTACACACCGGGGAGCTGTTTTTT. Protein product: CASSPPTSGRVHTGELFF.

On this clonotype itself: The junction departs from the called germline gene at one end, perhaps through a read error. V usage is TRBV6-2 or TRBV6-3 and J usage is TRBJ2-7, with D hard to call. Germline V gene data show CDR1 as MNHEY and CDR2 as SVGEGT. There are 11 residues in the CDR3. CDR3: CTSRDPYEQYF. CDR3 coding DNA: TGTACCAGCAGAGACCCCTACGAGCAGTACTTC.

Many counts were recorded for this clonotype. Here the CDR3 reads CASSLLSGRGGELFF. The CDR3 nucleotides read TGTGCCAGCAGTTTACTAAGCGGGAGAGGCGGGGAGCTGTTTTTT. This chain joins TRBV28 and TRBJ2-2; TRBD2 agrees at 8 bases. This CDR3 is 15 amino acids long. Germline CDR1 reads MDHEN; CDR2 reads SYDVKM. Germline trimming cut 2 bases from V and 7 bases from J; bases unmatched to any gene: 6.

The chain links TRBV27 to TRBJ2-1, with 11 positions matching TRBD2. Germline assignment: CDR1 MNHEY and CDR2 SMNVEV (reference sequence). The CDR3 totals 14 residues. The V gene end was trimmed by 6 bases and the J gene end by 7 bases; junction bases not matched to a gene: 5. The CDR3 region has the DNA TGTGCCAGCAGACTAGCGGGAGAGGGAAATGAGCAGTTCTTC. This sequence encodes CASRLAGEGNEQFF.

This sequence joins TRBV27 and TRBJ2-5, with unresolved D. The germline V and J ends were trimmed by 8 bases and 2 bases, with 18 bases remaining between them. CDR1 and CDR2 from the germline V gene are MNHEY and SMNVEV (reference sequence). This CDR3 comprises 15 residues. This CDR3 reads CASGGGVGLQETQYF. The CDR3 nucleotides read TGTGCCAGCGGCGGCGGAGTCGGGCTACAAGAGACCCAGTACTTC.

This clonotype showed up many times. This sequence joins TRBV28 and TRBJ1-6; no clear D. The CDR3 covers 15 residues. Germline V gene sequence: CDR1 MDHEN, CDR2 SYDVKM. V was clipped by 0 bases and J by 3 bases, with 6 bases between them. The CDR3 DNA is TGTGCCAGCAGTTTATGGAGGTTCTATAATTCACCCCTCCACTTT. Residues: CASSLWRFYNSPLHF. Looking up the rest from reference TRBV28 and TRBJ1-6 gives the full variable domain: DVKVTQSSRYLVKRTGEKVFLECVQDMDHENMFWYRQDPGLGLRLIYFSYDVKMKEKGDIPEGYSVSREKKERFSLILESASTNQTSMYLCASSLWRFYNSPLHFGNGTRLTVT.

This chain uses TRBV28 with TRBJ2-1; D is unresolved. Per the germline V gene, CDR1 is MDHEN and CDR2 is SYDVKM. V lost 7 bases, J lost 11 bases, and 15 bases lay in between. The CDR3 consists of 12 residues. CDR3 sequence: CASIPRTSKQFF. As DNA, the CDR3 is TGTGCCAGCATCCCCCGGACGAGTAAGCAGTTCTTC.

This clonotype has a handful of counts. The chain carries TRBV19 and TRBJ2-3; D tentatively reads TRBD1 or TRBD2 (5 bases each). CDR3 length: 15 residues. The V and J ends lost 3 bases and 5 bases respectively, with 15 bases between them. From germline, CDR1 is LNHDA and CDR2 SQIVND (reference sequence). CDR3 residues: CASSIEGWSRDTQYF. CDR3 sequence (DNA): TGTGCCAGTAGTATTGAGGGGTGGTCTAGAGATACGCAGTATTTT.

The rearrangement uses TRBV12-5 and TRBJ1-3; D unresolved. Germline CDR1 LGHNT, CDR2 FRNRAP. This CDR3 comprises 14 residues. Between the trimmed V and J ends, which lost 5 bases and 4 bases, there was a span of 12 bases. In DNA, the CDR3 is TGTGCTAGTGGTATGGGCCCTGGGGGAAACACCATATATTTT. Its translation: CASGMGPGGNTIYF.

CDR3 bases: TGTGCCAGCAGCGCCGACTACCAATACACCGGGGAGCTGTTTTTT. Protein product: CASSADYQYTGELFF. V gene TRBV9 combines with J gene TRBJ2-2; D might be TRBD2 (5 bases). The CDR3 has 15 amino acids. Trimming took 3 bases from V and 3 from J, leaving 12 bases between them. CDR1 is SGDLS and CDR2 is YYNGEE in the germline V gene.

This clonotype appeared a few times. V is TRBV12-3 or TRBV12-4 and J is TRBJ1-2, with 7 bases matching TRBD1. V trimming: 4 bases; J trimming: 8 bases; junction bases outside the gene matches: 7. The length of the CDR3 is 13 residues. The CDR3 loop reads CASSYRDSGGYTF. The CDR3 region has the DNA TGTGCCAGCAGTTACCGGGACAGCGGGGGCTACACCTTC.

This clonotype was observed many times. V and J are TRBV2 and TRBJ1-1, with TRBD1 as a possible D gene (6 bases). The CDR3 sequence is 13 residues long. Germline CDR1 reads SNHLY; CDR2 reads FYNNEI. V lost 4 bases and J 4 bases, leaving 10 bases between the germline ends. The CDR3 protein is CASSGQGITEAFF. As DNA, the CDR3 is TGTGCCAGCAGTGGGCAGGGGATCACTGAAGCTTTCTTT.